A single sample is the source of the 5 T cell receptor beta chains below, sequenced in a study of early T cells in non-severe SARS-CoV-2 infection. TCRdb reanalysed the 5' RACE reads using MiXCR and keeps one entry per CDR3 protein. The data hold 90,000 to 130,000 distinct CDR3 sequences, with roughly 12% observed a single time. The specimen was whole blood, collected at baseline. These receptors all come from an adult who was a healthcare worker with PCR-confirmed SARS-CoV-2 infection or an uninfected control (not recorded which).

The CDR3 DNA follows: TGTGCCAGCAGCCAGGGTTCCAATGAGCAGTTCTTC. Residues: CASSQGSNEQFF. The chain joins TRBV3-1 to TRBJ2-1; D gene unclear. The CDR3 is 12 amino acids. CDR1 is LGHDT, CDR2 YNNKEL, per germline (reference sequence). The V gene lost 3 bases and the J gene lost 6 bases, with 6 bases spanning the gap.

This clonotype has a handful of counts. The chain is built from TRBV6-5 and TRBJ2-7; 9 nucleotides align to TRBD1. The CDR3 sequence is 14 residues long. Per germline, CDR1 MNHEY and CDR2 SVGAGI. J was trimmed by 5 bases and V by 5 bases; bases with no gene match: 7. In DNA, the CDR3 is TGTGCCAGCAGTCCCGGGACAGGGTTACACGAGCAGTACTTC. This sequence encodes CASSPGTGLHEQYF.

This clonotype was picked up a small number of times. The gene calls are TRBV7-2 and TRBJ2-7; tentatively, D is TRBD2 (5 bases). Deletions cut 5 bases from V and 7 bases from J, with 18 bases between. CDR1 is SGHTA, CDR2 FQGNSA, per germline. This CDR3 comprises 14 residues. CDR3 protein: CASSPPEVGGEQYF. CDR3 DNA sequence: TGTGCCAGCAGCCCCCCCGAGGTAGGCGGGGAGCAGTACTTC.

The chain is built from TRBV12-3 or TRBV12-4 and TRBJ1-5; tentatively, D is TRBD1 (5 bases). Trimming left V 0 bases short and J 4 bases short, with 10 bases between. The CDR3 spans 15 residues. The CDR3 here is CASSLAGAGNQPQHF. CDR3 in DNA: TGTGCCAGCAGTTTAGCCGGGGCAGGGAATCAGCCCCAGCATTTT.

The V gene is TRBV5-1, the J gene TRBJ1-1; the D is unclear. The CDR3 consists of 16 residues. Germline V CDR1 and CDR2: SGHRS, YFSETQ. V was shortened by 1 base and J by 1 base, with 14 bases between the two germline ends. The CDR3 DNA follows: TGCGCCAGCAGCTTGCTGGGGATTTGGGGGAACACTGAAGCTTTCTTT. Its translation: CASSLLGIWGNTEAFF.